This T cell receptor (beta chain) stems from a study of early T cells in non-severe SARS-CoV-2 infection. Study at large: Unsorted whole-blood RNA was sequenced in bulk, leaving chains unpaired.

Germline V gene lookup returns CDR1 SGHAT and CDR2 FQNNGV. The CDR3 has 19 residues. Trimming cost V 0 bases and J 1 base, with 21 bases left between them. TCRdb analysed the 5' RACE reads with MiXCR anew, one entry per CDR3 protein. The profile shows tens of thousands of distinct CDR3 sequences, 9% to 15% of them singletons. This clonotype came up many times. This TCR was recovered from an adult who was a healthcare worker with PCR-confirmed SARS-CoV-2 infection or an uninfected control (not recorded which). The sequenced material came from whole blood. This chain uses TRBV11-2 with TRBJ1-1, with D unclear. CDR3: CASSLEPPVPRITNTEAFF. The CDR3 region has the DNA TGTGCCAGCAGCTTAGAGCCCCCAGTACCCAGAATTACGAACACTGAAGCTTTCTTT.